Each of the 10 T cell receptor beta chains below was sequenced from the same sample in a study of shared clonotypes between healthy human individuals (dated by TCRdb to the early 2020s). The library was obtained by the immunoSEQ multiplex PCR assay. Here the immuneACCESS table is served through TCRdb, limited to in-frame sequences with V and J called. Missing clones are a known gap in these copies; in checked studies unresolved V genes cover under half, and the rest lacks a known reason. In this sample the table shows some 240,000 clones, 65% to 70% of which occur a single time. Of the sample, 11% falls within the top ten clones. The sequenced sample was memory CD4+ T cells sorted from blood. The sample's cell subset or site label, decoded: CD45RA-negative fraction. These receptors were collected from a man aged 30 to 45 in good health.

The chain joins TRBV7-2 to TRBJ2-2; D unclear. This CDR3 comprises 15 residues. V shed 1 base and J shed 3 bases, with 9 bases lying between them. Per germline, CDR1 SGHTA and CDR2 FQGNSA. CDR3 in amino acids: CASSLGWKDTGELFF. DNA for the CDR3: TGTGCCAGCAGCTTAGGGTGGAAGGACACCGGGGAGCTGTTTTTT.

The V call is TRBV7-8, the J call TRBJ2-3; the D gene is possibly TRBD2 (6 bases). This CDR3 is 15 amino acids long. The V end was cut by 8 bases, the J end by 5 bases, with 20 bases between. CDR1 is SGHVS and CDR2 is FQNEAQ in the germline V gene. CDR3 sequence (DNA): TGTGCCAGCTGTTCACGGGACTCCGTAGAAGATACGCAGTATTTT. Translating gives CASCSRDSVEDTQYF.

The genes are TRBV10-3 and TRBJ2-7; 8 bases line up with TRBD1. V trimming: 3 bases; J trimming: 0 bases; junction bases outside the gene matches: 7. CDR1 and CDR2 from the germline V gene are ENHRY and SYGVKD. The CDR3 runs to 16 residues. CDR3 nucleotide sequence: TGTGCCATCAGTGAAGGTCCCCAGGGGGCCTCCTACGAGCAGTACTTC. This sequence encodes CAISEGPQGASYEQYF.

The V gene is TRBV5-1, the J gene TRBJ2-2; 7 bases line up with TRBD2. Trimming at V came to 0 bases and at J to 4 bases, leaving 0 bases not matched to a gene. Germline CDR1 is SGHRS and CDR2 is YFSETQ. This CDR3 has 14 amino acids. The CDR3 DNA sequence: TGCGCCAGCAGCTTGGCGGGGGGCACCGGGGAGCTGTTTTTT. It codes for CASSLAGGTGELFF.

This chain uses TRBV18 with TRBJ1-1; 7 positions agree with TRBD1. This CDR3 spans 16 amino acids. The V gene end was trimmed by 6 bases and the J gene end by 5 bases; junction bases not matched to a gene: 15. CDR1 is KGHSH, CDR2 LQKENI, per germline. The DNA for the CDR3 is TGTGCCAGCTCCCACCGGGACAATTTACAGGGGACTGAAGCTTTCTTT. This encodes CASSHRDNLQGTEAFF.

This clone was seen more than once but under ten times. This sequence joins TRBV4-3 and TRBJ2-5, with D unresolved. The length of the CDR3 is 14 residues. Germline V gives CDR1 LGHNA, CDR2 YSLEER. V was shortened by 1 base and J by 1 base, with 7 bases between the two germline ends. The CDR3 sequence is CASSQAEFQETQYF. The CDR3 DNA reads as TGCGCCAGCAGCCAAGCTGAGTTCCAAGAGACCCAGTACTTC.

This clone was seen just once. The J gene is TRBJ2-7, the V gene TRBV11-2; D is unresolved. CDR1 and CDR2 (germline): SGHAT, FQNNGV. V was shortened by 3 bases and J by 7 bases, with 10 bases between the two germline ends. This CDR3 has 12 amino acids. The CDR3 DNA reads as TGTGCCAGCAGCTTTCTGCGGAAAGAGCAGTACTTC. Its protein product is CASSFLRKEQYF.

This chain uses TRBV4-2 with TRBJ1-3, with D possibly being TRBD1 (5 bases). V lost 5 bases and J lost 8, with 13 bases in between. Germline V CDR1 and CDR2: LGHNA, YNFKEQ. The CDR3 runs 13 residues. The CDR3 nucleotides are TGTGCCAGCAGCGCAGGGCCATGGGACACCATATATTTT. Protein: CASSAGPWDTIYF.

The V and J genes are TRBV4-3 and TRBJ2-1, with unresolved D. The CDR3 sequence is 16 residues long. Germline values: CDR1 LGHNA, CDR2 YSLEER. Trimming pared 0 bases from V and 0 bases from J, leaving 9 bases between. Written as DNA, the CDR3 is TGCGCCAGCAGCCAAGATTACCCCCTCTCCTACAATGAGCAGTTCTTC. Amino acid sequence: CASSQDYPLSYNEQFF.

V is TRBV28 and J is TRBJ2-3, with TRBD2 matching 12 bases. CDR1 is MDHEN, CDR2 SYDVKM, per germline. The CDR3 has 15 residues. With 5 bases clipped from V and 5 bases from J, the junction kept 5 bases outside the gene matches. CDR3 nucleotide sequence: TGTGCCAGCAGTCCTAGCGGGAGGGCCCGAGATACGCAGTATTTT. Amino acids: CASSPSGRARDTQYF.